This TCR beta chain was identified during a study of breast tumors, draining lymph nodes, adjacent tissues. Study-level results: Tumor T cell lymph node origin was a supported hypothesis, not proven. Luminal-like breast cancer showed significantly higher tumor–nontumor repertoire similarity than basal-like. Tumor repertoires ranked between lymph nodes and nontumor tissue in diversity, with V and J gene preferences. Findings are consistent with lymph node origin and intratumoral expansion of most tumor T cells.

One entry per CDR3 protein, called by TCRdb with MiXCR from the multiplex PCR reads. Of 90,000 to 120,000 distinct CDR3 sequences in the sample, over 20% are singletons; the top ten hold around 1.2%. Samples came from axillary lymph nodes draining the breast cancer. Details on this clonotype: Its antigen is not identified. This clone may be a read error of a much larger clone one base away. In this CDR3 the conserved last residue, phenylalanine or tryptophan, is missing, so a read error is likely.

This TCR derives from a female donor with breast cancer. Some clones in this sample may be carry-over from other donors' samples. Input material: axillary lymph node tissue.

CDR3 sequence reads: CASSESVVFNYGYTY. DNA for the CDR3: TGTGCCAGCAGTGAATCAGTAGTATTTAACTATGGCTACACCTAC. V and J are TRBV6-1 and TRBJ1-2; unclear D gene. This CDR3 has 15 amino acids. Trimming removed 2 bases at V and 1 base at J, with 11 bases between. Germline V gene data show CDR1 as MNHNS and CDR2 as SASEGT.